These 15 T cell receptor beta chains came from one sample sequenced in a study of identical twins. TCRdb fed the 5' RACE reads into MiXCR, producing one record per CDR3 protein. The top ten hold 3% of the sample, which has roughly 570,000 distinct CDR3 sequences, around a tenth seen once. This sample was also put to use in a study of yellow fever vaccine responses in identical twins.

Input material: PBMCs. These receptors were taken from a woman under 30 in good health.

The gene calls are TRBV28 and TRBJ2-2; weak D call: TRBD2 (7 bases). V dropped 5 bases and J dropped 5 bases, with 15 bases sitting between them. Looked up from germline, CDR1 is MDHEN and CDR2 is SYDVKM. The CDR3 contains 15 residues. The CDR3 loop reads CASSRGGAETGELFF. In DNA, the CDR3 is TGTGCCAGCAGTAGAGGGGGGGCCGAAACCGGGGAGCTGTTTTTT.

The chain is built from TRBV3-1 and TRBJ2-1; 9 bases are a match to TRBD2. Germline lookup yields CDR1 LGHDT and CDR2 YNNKEL (reference sequence). Germline trimming cut 0 bases from V and 5 bases from J; bases unmatched to any gene: 11. The CDR3 has 18 residues. The CDR3, as DNA: TGTGCCAGCAGCCAAGATTTGGGGACTAGCTCGAGCCACAATGAGCAGTTCTTC. Its protein product is CASSQDLGTSSSHNEQFF.

The table lists this clonotype with many counts. This chain uses TRBV6-4 with TRBJ2-3; TRBD2 is a possible D gene (5 bases). The CDR3 extends over 18 amino acids. V was cut by 0 bases and J by 2 bases, with 18 bases left in between. Germline V lookup: CDR1 MRHNA, CDR2 SNTAGT. The DNA for the CDR3 is TGTGCCAGCAGTGACTCAAGGGCTAGCCCAATGAACACAGATACGCAGTATTTT. This codes for CASSDSRASPMNTDTQYF.

Many counts were recorded for this clonotype. The DNA of the CDR3 is TGTGCCAGCAGCCCGGAGGTAGTAAAGAATGAGCAGTTCTTC. This sequence encodes CASSPEVVKNEQFF. This chain joins TRBV12-3 or TRBV12-4 and TRBJ2-1, with D possibly TRBD2 on 5 matching bases. Trimming removed 6 bases from V and 7 bases from J, with 16 bases in between. CDR3 length: 14 residues.

This clonotype was counted ten times or more. At one boundary the junction diverges from the germline segment, which might be a read error. This rearrangement joins TRBV24-1 to TRBJ2-3; TRBD1 agrees at 7 bases. The germline V gene encodes CDR1 KGHDR and CDR2 SFDVKD. This CDR3 has 13 amino acids. The CDR3 is CATNTGTENSPVF. The CDR3 region has the DNA TGTGCCACCAACACCGGGACAGAGAACTCTCCCGTCTTT.

The chain joins TRBV28 to TRBJ2-1, with D hard to call. The CDR3 has 14 residues. The V end was cut by 3 bases, the J end by 3 bases, with 9 bases between. Germline CDR1 reads MDHEN; CDR2 reads SYDVKM. In nucleotides, the CDR3 is TGTGCCAGCAGTTTTGCTCTTAACTACAATGAGCAGTTCTTC. Protein sequence: CASSFALNYNEQFF.

There are many counts of this clonotype. The V gene is TRBV7-2, the J gene TRBJ2-7; either TRBD1 or TRBD2 may fit D (5 bases each). V gave up 0 bases and J gave up 0 bases, with 9 bases separating them. The CDR3 has 15 residues. From germline, CDR1 is SGHTA and CDR2 FQGNSA. The CDR3, as DNA: TGTGCCAGCAGCTTAGCGGGGGTTGGCTCCTACGAGCAGTACTTC. Translating it yields CASSLAGVGSYEQYF.

This clonotype has a handful of counts. V and J are TRBV5-1 and TRBJ2-5; 7 bases map to TRBD2. Germline loops: CDR1 SGHRS, CDR2 YFSETQ. V was clipped by 4 bases and J by 4 bases; unmatched bases: 4. The CDR3 runs 13 residues. CDR3: CASSPGGRETQYF. CDR3 bases: TGCGCCAGCAGCCCGGGCGGGAGAGAGACCCAGTACTTC. Based on the CDR3 plus reference TRBV5-1 and TRBJ2-5, the full variable domain is KAGVTQTPRYLIKTRGQQVTLSCSPISGHRSVSWYQQTPGQGLQFLFEYFSETQRNKGNFPGRFSGRQFSNSRSEMNVSTLELGDSALYLCASSPGGRETQYFGPGTRLLVL.

A few counts support this clonotype. The V and J genes are TRBV7-9 and TRBJ1-4; D not resolved. This CDR3 spans 14 amino acids. Trimming took 1 base from V and 8 from J, leaving 11 bases between them. Germline V gene lookup returns CDR1 SEHNR and CDR2 FQNEAQ (reference sequence). The CDR3 DNA sequence: TGTGCCAGCAGCTTAGGGTGGTTTGGGGAAAAACTGTTTTTT. Amino acid sequence: CASSLGWFGEKLFF.

This clonotype has a count of ten or more. The chain employs TRBV12-3 or TRBV12-4 and TRBJ2-5; 8 bases match TRBD1. Trimming cost V 7 bases and J 5 bases; bases outside gene matches: 6. The CDR3 extends over 13 amino acids. The CDR3 sequence: CASNMDREETQYF. DNA for the CDR3: TGTGCCAGCAATATGGACAGGGAGGAGACCCAGTACTTC.

This chain links TRBV5-1 with TRBJ2-5; TRBD1 aligns across 12 bases. The V gene's germline CDR1 is SGHRS and CDR2 YFSETQ. CDR3 length equals 16 residues. The J segment lost 3 bases and the V segment lost 4 bases, leaving 7 bases of the junction unmatched. The CDR3 region has the DNA TGCGCCAGCAGCCCCGTGGGACAGGGGGCTAAAGAGACCCAGTACTTC. As protein: CASSPVGQGAKETQYF.

This clonotype was counted only a few times. The chain uses TRBV6-2 or TRBV6-3 and TRBJ2-2, with D perhaps matching TRBD1 or TRBD2 (5 bases each). The CDR3 runs to 15 residues. V lost 7 bases and J lost 1, with 13 bases in between. Germline CDR1 reads MNHEY; CDR2 reads SVGEGT. The CDR3 DNA is TGTGCCAGCAAGCCCGGGACCCTGAACACCGGGGAGCTGTTTTTT. Its translation is CASKPGTLNTGELFF.

In this sample, this clonotype turned up a few times. The chain couples TRBV5-5 to TRBJ2-7, with 7 bases aligning to TRBD2. In germline, CDR1 is SGHKS, CDR2 YYEKEE (reference sequence). With V trimmed by 4 bases and J by 6 bases, 7 bases remained unmatched. This CDR3 has 13 amino acids. The CDR3, as DNA: TGTGCCAGCAGCGGGACTATTGTTGGCGAGCAGTACTTC. It is translated as CASSGTIVGEQYF.

A few counts support this clonotype. The gene calls are TRBV5-1 and TRBJ2-1; 13 bases are a match to TRBD2. The length of the CDR3 is 18 residues. Germline CDR1 reads SGHRS; CDR2 reads YFSETQ. J gave up 3 bases and V 4 bases, and 10 bases lay outside the gene matches. The chain's CDR3 is CASSAVGTSGNLYNEQFF. CDR3 DNA: TGCGCCAGCAGCGCGGTTGGGACTAGCGGGAACCTCTACAATGAGCAGTTCTTC.

This clonotype was counted only a few times. The chain uses TRBV4-3 and TRBJ2-2; D not certain. The CDR3 sequence is 15 residues long. Trimming left V 0 bases short and J 1 base short, with 6 bases between. CDR1 is LGHNA and CDR2 is YSLEER in the germline V gene. CDR3 amino acids: CASSQDSGNTGELFF. Here the CDR3 DNA reads TGCGCCAGCAGCCAAGATTCAGGGAACACCGGGGAGCTGTTTTTT.